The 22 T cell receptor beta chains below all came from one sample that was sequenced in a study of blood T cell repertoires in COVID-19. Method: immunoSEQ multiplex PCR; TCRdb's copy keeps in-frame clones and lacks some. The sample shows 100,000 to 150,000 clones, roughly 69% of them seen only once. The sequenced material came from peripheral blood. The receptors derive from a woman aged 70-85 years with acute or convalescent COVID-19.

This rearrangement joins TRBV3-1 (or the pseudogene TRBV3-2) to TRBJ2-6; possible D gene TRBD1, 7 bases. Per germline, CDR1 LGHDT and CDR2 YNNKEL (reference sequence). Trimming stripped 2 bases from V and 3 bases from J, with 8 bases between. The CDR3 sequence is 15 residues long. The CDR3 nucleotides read TGTGCCAGCAGCCAACAGGGGGGTGGGGCCAACGTCCTGACTTTC. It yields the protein CASSQQGGGANVLTF.

CDR3 protein: CASSVGLRESYNEQFF. Written as DNA, the CDR3 is TGTGCCAGCAGCGTAGGGTTGCGGGAGTCCTACAATGAGCAGTTCTTC. The rearrangement joins TRBV9 to TRBJ2-1, with 7 bases identical to TRBD2. CDR1 and CDR2 from the germline V gene are SGDLS and YYNGEE. The CDR3 is 16 residues long. With 0 bases clipped from V and 1 base from J, the junction kept 4 bases outside the gene matches. The whole variable domain, filled in from reference TRBV9 and TRBJ2-1, reads DSGVTQTPKHLITATGQRVTLRCSPRSGDLSVYWYQQSLDQGLQFLIQYYNGEERAKGNILERFSAQQFPDLHSELNLSSLELGDSALYFCASSVGLRESYNEQFFGPGTRLTVL.

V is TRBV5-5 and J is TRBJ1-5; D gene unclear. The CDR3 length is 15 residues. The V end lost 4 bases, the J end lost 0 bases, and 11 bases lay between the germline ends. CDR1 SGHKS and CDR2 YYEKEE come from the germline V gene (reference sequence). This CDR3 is CASSLTVNSNQPQHF. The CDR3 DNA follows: TGTGCCAGCAGCCTTACGGTTAATAGCAATCAGCCCCAGCATTTT. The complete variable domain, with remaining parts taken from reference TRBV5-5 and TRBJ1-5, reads DAGVTQSPTHLIKTRGQQVTLRCSPISGHKSVSWYQQVLGQGPQFIFQYYEKEERGRGNFPDRFSARQFPNYSSELNVNALLLGDSALYLCASSLTVNSNQPQHFGDGTRLSIL.

The CDR3 sequence is CASSYQQGSGTEAFF. CDR3 bases: TGTGCCAGCAGTTATCAACAGGGGTCGGGCACTGAAGCTTTCTTT. The chain is built from TRBV6-5 and TRBJ1-1; 7 bases agree with TRBD1. After removal of 3 bases from V and 4 bases from J, the junction contained 8 bases not matched to a gene. The germline gives CDR1 MNHEY, CDR2 SVGAGI. This CDR3 is 15 amino acids long.

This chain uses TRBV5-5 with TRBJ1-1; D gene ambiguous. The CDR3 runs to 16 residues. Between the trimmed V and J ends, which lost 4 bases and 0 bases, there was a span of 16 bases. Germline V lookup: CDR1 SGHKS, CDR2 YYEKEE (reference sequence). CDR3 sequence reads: CASSLARTGLNTEAFF. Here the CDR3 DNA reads TGTGCCAGCAGCCTGGCCCGGACGGGATTGAACACTGAAGCTTTCTTT.

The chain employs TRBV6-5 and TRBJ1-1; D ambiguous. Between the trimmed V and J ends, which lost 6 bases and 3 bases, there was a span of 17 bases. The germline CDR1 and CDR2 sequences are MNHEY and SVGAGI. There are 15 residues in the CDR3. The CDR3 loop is CASRARGGYYTEAFF. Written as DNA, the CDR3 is TGTGCCAGCAGGGCTCGGGGTGGATACTACACTGAAGCTTTCTTT.

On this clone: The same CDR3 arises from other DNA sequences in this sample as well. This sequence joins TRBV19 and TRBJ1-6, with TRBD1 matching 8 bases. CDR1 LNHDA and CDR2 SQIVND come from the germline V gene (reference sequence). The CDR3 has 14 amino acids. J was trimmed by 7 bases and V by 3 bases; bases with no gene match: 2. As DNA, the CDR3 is TGTGCCAGTAGTATTAGGGACAGGAATTCACCCCTCCACTTT. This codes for CASSIRDRNSPLHF.

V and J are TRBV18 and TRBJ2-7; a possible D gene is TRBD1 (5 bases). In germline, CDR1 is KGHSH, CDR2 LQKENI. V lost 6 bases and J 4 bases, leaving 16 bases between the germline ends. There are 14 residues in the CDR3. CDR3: CASSLRQTSYEQYF. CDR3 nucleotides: TGTGCCAGCTCCCTTAGACAGACTTCTTACGAGCAGTACTTC. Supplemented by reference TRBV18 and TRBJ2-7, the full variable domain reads NAGVMQNPRHLVRRRGQEARLRCSPMKGHSHVYWYRQLPEEGLKFMVYLQKENIIDESGMPKERFSAEFPKEGPSILRIQQVVRGDSAAYFCASSLRQTSYEQYFGPGTRLTVT.

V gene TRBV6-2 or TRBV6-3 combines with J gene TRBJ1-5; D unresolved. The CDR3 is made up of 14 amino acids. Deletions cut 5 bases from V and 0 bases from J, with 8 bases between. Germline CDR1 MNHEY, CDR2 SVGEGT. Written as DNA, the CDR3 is TGTGCCAGCAGTAATGTTTATAGCAATCAGCCCCAGCATTTT. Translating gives CASSNVYSNQPQHF.

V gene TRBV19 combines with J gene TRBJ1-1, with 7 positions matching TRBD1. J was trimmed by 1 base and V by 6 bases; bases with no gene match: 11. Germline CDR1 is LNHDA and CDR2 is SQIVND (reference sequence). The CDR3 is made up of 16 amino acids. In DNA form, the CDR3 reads TGTGCCAGTAGCACAGGGGCCTTAATCCCGAACACTGAAGCTTTCTTT. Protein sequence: CASSTGALIPNTEAFF.

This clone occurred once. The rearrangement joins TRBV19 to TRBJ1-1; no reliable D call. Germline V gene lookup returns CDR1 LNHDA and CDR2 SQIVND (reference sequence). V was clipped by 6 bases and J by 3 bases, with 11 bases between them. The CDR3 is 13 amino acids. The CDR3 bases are TGTGCCAGTAGCATCGGGGTTCACACTGAAGCTTTCTTT. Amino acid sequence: CASSIGVHTEAFF.

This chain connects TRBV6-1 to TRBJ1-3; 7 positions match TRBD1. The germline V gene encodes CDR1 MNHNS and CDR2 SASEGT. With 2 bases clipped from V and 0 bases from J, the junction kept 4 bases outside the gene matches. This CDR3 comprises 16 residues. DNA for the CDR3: TGTGCCAGCAGTGAAATCGGGACAGTCTCTGGAAACACCATATATTTT. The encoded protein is CASSEIGTVSGNTIYF.

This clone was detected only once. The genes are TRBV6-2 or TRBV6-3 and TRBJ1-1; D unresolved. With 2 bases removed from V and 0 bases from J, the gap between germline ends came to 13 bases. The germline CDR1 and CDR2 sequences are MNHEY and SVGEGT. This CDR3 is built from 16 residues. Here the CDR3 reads CASSYTRGRVNTEAFF. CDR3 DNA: TGTGCCAGCAGTTACACCCGGGGTAGGGTGAACACTGAAGCTTTCTTT.

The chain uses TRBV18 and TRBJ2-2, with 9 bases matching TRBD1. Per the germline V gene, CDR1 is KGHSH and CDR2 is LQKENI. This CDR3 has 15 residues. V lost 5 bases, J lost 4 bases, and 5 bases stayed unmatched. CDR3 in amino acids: CASSSGTGSTGELFF. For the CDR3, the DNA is TGTGCCAGCTCAAGTGGGACAGGGAGCACCGGGGAGCTGTTTTTT.

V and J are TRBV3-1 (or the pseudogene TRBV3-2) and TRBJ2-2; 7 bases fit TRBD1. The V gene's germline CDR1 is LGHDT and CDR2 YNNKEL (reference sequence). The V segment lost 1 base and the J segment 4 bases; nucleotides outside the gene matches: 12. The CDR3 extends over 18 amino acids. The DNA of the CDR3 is TGTGCCAGCAGCCAAGGATCGGGTAGGGGGACAGCCACCGGGGAGCTGTTTTTT. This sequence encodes CASSQGSGRGTATGELFF.

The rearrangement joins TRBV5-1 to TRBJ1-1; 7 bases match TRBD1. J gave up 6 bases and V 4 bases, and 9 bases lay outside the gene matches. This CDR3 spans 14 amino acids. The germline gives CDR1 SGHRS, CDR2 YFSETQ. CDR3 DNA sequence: TGCGCCAGCAGCCTGCAACAGGGGCGGGCTGAAGCTTTCTTT. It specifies CASSLQQGRAEAFF.

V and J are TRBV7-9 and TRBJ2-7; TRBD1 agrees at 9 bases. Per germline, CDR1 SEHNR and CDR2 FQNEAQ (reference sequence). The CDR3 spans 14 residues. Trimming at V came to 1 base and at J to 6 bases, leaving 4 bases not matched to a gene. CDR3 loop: CASSLDRGHVEQYF. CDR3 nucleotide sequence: TGTGCCAGCAGCTTAGACAGGGGGCATGTCGAGCAGTACTTC.

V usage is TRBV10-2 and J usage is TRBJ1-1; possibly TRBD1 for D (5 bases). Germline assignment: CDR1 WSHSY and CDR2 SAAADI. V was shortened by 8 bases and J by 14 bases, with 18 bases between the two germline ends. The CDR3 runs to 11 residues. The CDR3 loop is CASLGAREIFF. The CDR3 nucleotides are TGCGCCAGCCTTGGGGCCCGGGAGATCTTCTTT.

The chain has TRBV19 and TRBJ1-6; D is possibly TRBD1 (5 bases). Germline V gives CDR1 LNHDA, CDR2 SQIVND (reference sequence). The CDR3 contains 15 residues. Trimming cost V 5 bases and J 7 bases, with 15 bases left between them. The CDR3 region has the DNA TGTGCCAGTAGTGCTCCGGGGGGGGTCAATTCACCCCTCCACTTT. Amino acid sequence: CASSAPGGVNSPLHF.

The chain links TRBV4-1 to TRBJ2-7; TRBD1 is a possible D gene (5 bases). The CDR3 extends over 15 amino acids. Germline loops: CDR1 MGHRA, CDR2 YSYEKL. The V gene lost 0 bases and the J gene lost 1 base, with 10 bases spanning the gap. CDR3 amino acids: CASSQDGQGSYEQYF. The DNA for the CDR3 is TGCGCCAGCAGCCAAGATGGTCAGGGATCCTACGAGCAGTACTTC.

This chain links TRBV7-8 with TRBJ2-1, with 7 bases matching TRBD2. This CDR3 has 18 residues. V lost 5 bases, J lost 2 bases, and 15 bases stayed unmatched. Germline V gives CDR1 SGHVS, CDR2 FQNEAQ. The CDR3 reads CASSRAVDGGWTYNEQFF. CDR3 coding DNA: TGTGCCAGCAGCCGAGCAGTCGACGGGGGGTGGACCTACAATGAGCAGTTCTTC.

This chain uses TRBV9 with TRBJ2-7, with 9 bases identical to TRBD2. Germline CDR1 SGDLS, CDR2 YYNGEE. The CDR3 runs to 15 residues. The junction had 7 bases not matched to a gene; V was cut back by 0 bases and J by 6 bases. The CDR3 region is CASSVGGGGVFEQYF. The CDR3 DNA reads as TGTGCCAGCAGCGTAGGCGGCGGGGGGGTGTTCGAGCAGTACTTC. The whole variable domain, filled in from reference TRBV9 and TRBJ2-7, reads DSGVTQTPKHLITATGQRVTLRCSPRSGDLSVYWYQQSLDQGLQFLIQYYNGEERAKGNILERFSAQQFPDLHSELNLSSLELGDSALYFCASSVGGGGVFEQYFGPGTRLTVT.